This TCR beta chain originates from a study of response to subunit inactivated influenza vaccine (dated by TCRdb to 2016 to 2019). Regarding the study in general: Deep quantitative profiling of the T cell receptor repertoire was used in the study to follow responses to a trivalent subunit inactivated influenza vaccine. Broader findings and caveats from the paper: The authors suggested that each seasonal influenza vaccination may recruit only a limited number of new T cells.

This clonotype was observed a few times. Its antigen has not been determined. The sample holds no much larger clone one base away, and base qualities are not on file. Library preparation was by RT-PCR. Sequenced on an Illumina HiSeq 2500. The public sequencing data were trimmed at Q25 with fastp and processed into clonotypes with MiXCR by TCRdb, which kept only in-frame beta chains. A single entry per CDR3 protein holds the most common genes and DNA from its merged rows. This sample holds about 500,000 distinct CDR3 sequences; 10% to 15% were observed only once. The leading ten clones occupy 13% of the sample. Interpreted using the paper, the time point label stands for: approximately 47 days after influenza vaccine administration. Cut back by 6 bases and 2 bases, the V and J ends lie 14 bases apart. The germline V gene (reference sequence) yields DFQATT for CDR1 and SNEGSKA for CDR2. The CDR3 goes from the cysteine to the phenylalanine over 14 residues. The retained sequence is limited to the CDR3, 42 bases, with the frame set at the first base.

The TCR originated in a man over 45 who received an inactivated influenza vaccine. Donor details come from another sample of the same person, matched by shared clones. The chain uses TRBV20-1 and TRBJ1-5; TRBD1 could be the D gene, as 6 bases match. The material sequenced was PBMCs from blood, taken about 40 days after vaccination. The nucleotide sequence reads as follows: TGCAGTGCCCTCCCGGGGGCGGGCAATCAGCCCCAGCATTTT. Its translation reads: CSALPGAGNQPQHF.